This TCR beta chain derives from a study of T-cell memory formation after mild COVID-19. Study at large: Each donor largely had its own TCR clusters.

This clonotype turned up a few times. TCRdb re-analysed the 5' RACE reads in MiXCR, keeping a single row per CDR3 protein. Of about 270,000 distinct CDR3 sequences listed, 15% to 20% are singletons. The CDR3 spans 14 residues. Germline V lookup: CDR1 SGHRS, CDR2 YFSETQ. V lost 4 bases, J lost 0 bases, and 8 bases lay in between. The chain uses TRBV5-1 and TRBJ2-1, with D maybe TRBD1 (6 bases). This TCR derives from a man aged 18 to 30 who had mild COVID-19 (a few samples of this study predate the infection). Cell type and time point are not known. The specimen was PBMCs or a T cell subset sorted from them (not recorded which). The DNA for the CDR3 is TGCGCCAGCAGCCCGGGACACTCCTACAATGAGCAGTTCTTC. Its translation: CASSPGHSYNEQFF.